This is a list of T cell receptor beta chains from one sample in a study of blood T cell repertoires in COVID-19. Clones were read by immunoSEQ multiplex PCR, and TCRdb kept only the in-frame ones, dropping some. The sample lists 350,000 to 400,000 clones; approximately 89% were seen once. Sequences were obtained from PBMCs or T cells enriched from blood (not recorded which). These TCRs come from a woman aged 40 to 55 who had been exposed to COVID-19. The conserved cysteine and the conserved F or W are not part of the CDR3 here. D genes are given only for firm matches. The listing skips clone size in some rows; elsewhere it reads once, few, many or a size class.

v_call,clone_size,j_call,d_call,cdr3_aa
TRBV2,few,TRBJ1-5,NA,ASSRQDNRNQPQH
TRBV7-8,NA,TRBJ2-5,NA,ASSFPGLGLVGTQY
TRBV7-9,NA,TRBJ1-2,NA,ASSHNQGTYGYT
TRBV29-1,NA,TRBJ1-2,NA,SVRRSGTDYGYT
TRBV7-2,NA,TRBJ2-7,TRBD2,ASSLGRGSLAGISYEQY
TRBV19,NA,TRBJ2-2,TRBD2,ASRWAGAGANTGELF
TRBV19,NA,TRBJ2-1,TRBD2,ASSSIAGGNYNEQF
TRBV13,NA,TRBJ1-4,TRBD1,ASSLRWGGQGDEKLF
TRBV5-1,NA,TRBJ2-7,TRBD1,ASSLGTGKSYEQY
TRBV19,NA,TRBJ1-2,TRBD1,ASTRTGKNGYT
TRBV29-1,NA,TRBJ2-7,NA,SVAQGREQY
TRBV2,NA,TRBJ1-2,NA,ASRGDSLHYGYT
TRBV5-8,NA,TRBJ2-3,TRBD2,ASSIPGTSGSTDTQY
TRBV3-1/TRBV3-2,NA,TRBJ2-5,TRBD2,ASSQASGLAAETQY
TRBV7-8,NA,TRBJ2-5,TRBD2,ASSAATSGRRSETQY
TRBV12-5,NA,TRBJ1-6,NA,ASGLVLGAGNSPLH
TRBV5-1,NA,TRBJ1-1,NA,ASSLTTKRQVNTEAF
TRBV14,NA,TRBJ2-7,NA,ASSLVGGGAEQY
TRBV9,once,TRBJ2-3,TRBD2,ASSVASGSTDTQY
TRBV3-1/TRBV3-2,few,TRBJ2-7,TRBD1,ASSPWDRVYEQY
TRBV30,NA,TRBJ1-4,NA,AWSSTVSTNEKLF
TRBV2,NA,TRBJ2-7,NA,ASTWTAEVPYEQY
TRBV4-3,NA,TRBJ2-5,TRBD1,ASSQGLTGAQETQY
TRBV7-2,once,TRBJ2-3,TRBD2,ASSLNSAGGWRTDTQY
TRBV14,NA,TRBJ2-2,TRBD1,ASSRTGANTGELF
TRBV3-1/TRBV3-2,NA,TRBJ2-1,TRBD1,ASSLQGPSYNEQF
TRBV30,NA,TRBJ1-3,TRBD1,AWIRDRGRNTIY
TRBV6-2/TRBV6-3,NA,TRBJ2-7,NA,ASSSVPRAGAGYEQY
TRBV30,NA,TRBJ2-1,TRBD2,AWSRSSGSGEQF
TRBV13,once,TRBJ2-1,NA,ASSGRLGEQF
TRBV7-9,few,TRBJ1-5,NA,ASSLGAGSMNQPQH
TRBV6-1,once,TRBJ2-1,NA,ASSEKARGF
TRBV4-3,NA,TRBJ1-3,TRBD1,ASSLTGVGNTIY
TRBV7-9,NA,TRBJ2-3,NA,ASSLVQGRTDTQY
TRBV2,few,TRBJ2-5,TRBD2,ASSELAEETQY
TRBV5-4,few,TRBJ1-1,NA,ASSVSGKMNTEAF
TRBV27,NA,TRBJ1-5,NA,ASSPGGHQPQH
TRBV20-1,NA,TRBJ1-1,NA,SASLQVNTEAF
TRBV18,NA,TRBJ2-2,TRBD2,ASSPGGSTVGELF
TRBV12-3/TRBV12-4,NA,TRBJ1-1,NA,ASRQQGHTEAF
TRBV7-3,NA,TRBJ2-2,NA,ASSLNRVKNTGELF
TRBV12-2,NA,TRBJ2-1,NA,ARTAGGTSGRAIADKEHEQF
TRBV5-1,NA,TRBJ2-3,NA,ASSDLNTQY
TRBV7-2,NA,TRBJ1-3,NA,ASSPSSARGNTIY
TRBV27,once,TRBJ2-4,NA,ASSSLLAKNIQY
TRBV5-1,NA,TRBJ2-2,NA,ASSPGGAGELF
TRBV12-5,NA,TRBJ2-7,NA,ASGFPEEY
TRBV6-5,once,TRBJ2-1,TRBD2,ASRDLAGSHNEQF
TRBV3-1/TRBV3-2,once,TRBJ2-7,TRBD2,ASSQGSGGPYEQY
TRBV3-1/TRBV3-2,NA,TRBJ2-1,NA,ASSPGAAPYNEQF
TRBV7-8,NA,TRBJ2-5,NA,ASSLEQGMPGETQY
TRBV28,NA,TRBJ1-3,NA,ASSFSGSRNTIY
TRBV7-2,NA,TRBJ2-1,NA,ASSRNSGSYNEQF
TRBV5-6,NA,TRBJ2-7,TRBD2,ASSGGGSGTPYYEQY
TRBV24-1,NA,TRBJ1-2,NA,ATSESPHRQGYT
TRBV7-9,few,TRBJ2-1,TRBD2,ASSSGLAGAKVDEQF
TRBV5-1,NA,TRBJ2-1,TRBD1,ASSPGQGSNEQF
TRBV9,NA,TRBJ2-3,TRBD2,ASSTQRDHTDTQY
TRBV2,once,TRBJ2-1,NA,ASSSDRTYNEQF